Described below is a single TCR beta chain sequence and its context. Its specificity is not known. This entry is derived from a study of CD8+CD57+ T cells in acquired aplastic anemia. Across the whole study: The sorted CD4+ and CD8+ cells yielded an average roughly 3 ug of DNA. General study findings and limits: Roughly 31 CD8+ CDR3 sequences were shared between patients and controls.

The germline V and J ends were trimmed by 8 bases and 0 bases, with 16 bases remaining between them. This CDR3 comprises 15 residues. The germline V gene encodes CDR1 KGHDR and CDR2 SFDVKD. Investigators profiled TCR beta VDJ and CDR3 from genomic DNA template. TCRdb analysed the reads with MiXCR anew, one entry per CDR3 protein. The sample has about 160,000 distinct CDR3 sequences; over 55% are singletons. An expansion of CD8+CD57+ cells by flow cytometry had been shown in patients chosen for sequencing. At blood sampling, none of the patients had yet received therapy. This clonotype was obtained from a human donor with aplastic anemia. The chain employs TRBV24-1 and TRBJ2-7; D tentatively reads TRBD1 or TRBD2 (7 bases each). The sequenced material came from sorted CD4+, CD8+, or CD8+CD57+ T cells (not recorded which) from PBMCs. CDR3 protein: CATMRGGQSSYEQYV. In nucleotides, the CDR3 is TGTGCCACCATGAGGGGGGGACAGAGCTCCTACGAGCAGTACGTC.